These 17 T cell receptor beta chains were all obtained from the same sample, sequenced in a study of blood T cell repertoires in COVID-19. Method: immunoSEQ multiplex PCR; TCRdb's copy keeps in-frame clones and lacks some. Counted here are 300,000 to 350,000 clones, around nine tenths occurring once; the ten biggest clones make up roughly a tenth. Sequenced: PBMCs or T cells enriched from blood (not recorded which). The source is a woman between 25 and 40 years old who had recovered from COVID-19.

The V and J genes are TRBV19 and TRBJ1-1; 9 positions agree with TRBD1. This CDR3 comprises 16 residues. The J segment lost 3 bases and the V segment lost 4 bases, leaving 9 bases of the junction unmatched. Per the germline V gene, CDR1 is LNHDA and CDR2 is SQIVND (reference sequence). The CDR3 spells CASSTRDRAGDTEAFF. DNA of the CDR3: TGTGCCAGTAGTACCAGGGACAGGGCTGGGGACACTGAAGCTTTCTTT.

This rearrangement joins TRBV27 to TRBJ2-7, with TRBD1 identical over 7 bases. The trim removed 0 bases at V and 0 bases at J, leaving 8 bases unmatched. In germline, CDR1 is MNHEY, CDR2 SMNVEV (reference sequence). The CDR3 covers 17 residues. The CDR3 bases are TGTGCCAGCAGTTTATCAGGAGACAGGGCCCCCTCCTACGAGCAGTACTTC. As protein: CASSLSGDRAPSYEQYF.

This clone was seen just once. The V gene is TRBV9, the J gene TRBJ1-6; perhaps TRBD1 as D (5 bases). V lost 0 bases, J lost 0 bases, and 10 bases lay in between. The CDR3 loop spans 17 amino acids. CDR1 SGDLS and CDR2 YYNGEE come from the germline V gene. CDR3 in DNA: TGTGCCAGCAGCGTAGATTCGGGGGTCTCCTATAATTCACCCCTCCACTTT. Protein sequence: CASSVDSGVSYNSPLHF.

V is TRBV18 and J is TRBJ1-2; 10 bases match TRBD1. Germline-derived CDR1 and CDR2 are KGHSH and LQKENI. V lost 3 bases to trimming and J lost 8 bases; unmatched junction nucleotides: 9. The CDR3 totals 15 residues. For the CDR3, the DNA is TGTGCCAGCTCACCGGGACAGGGGTTTAAGGAAGGCTACACCTTC. Translating it yields CASSPGQGFKEGYTF.

The chain uses TRBV5-4 and TRBJ2-2, with 8 positions matching TRBD1. J gave up 5 bases and V 3 bases, and 3 bases lay outside the gene matches. This CDR3 has 14 amino acids. The germline V gene has CDR1 SGHNT and CDR2 YYREEE (reference sequence). The CDR3 nucleotides are TGTGCCAGCAGCTCCCGGACAGGGACCGGGGAGCTGTTTTTT. It yields the protein CASSSRTGTGELFF.

This chain links TRBV11-2 with TRBJ1-2; D might be TRBD1 (6 bases). Trimming pared 7 bases from V and 4 bases from J, leaving 19 bases between. The CDR3 covers 15 residues. Germline V gene lookup returns CDR1 SGHAT and CDR2 FQNNGV. The CDR3 reads CASTFSGTGAYGYTF. The CDR3 nucleotides are TGTGCCAGCACTTTTAGCGGGACGGGGGCCTATGGCTACACCTTC.

This chain links TRBV6-2 or TRBV6-3 with TRBJ1-1, with TRBD1 matching 10 bases. Trimming cost V 6 bases and J 9 bases; bases outside gene matches: 7. The CDR3 has 13 amino acids. Germline loops: CDR1 MNHEY, CDR2 SVGEGT. CDR3 residues: CASSLGQGRQAFF. The DNA of the CDR3 is TGTGCCAGCAGCCTGGGACAGGGGCGGCAAGCTTTCTTT.

The genes are TRBV11-2 and TRBJ2-7; 16 bases align to TRBD2. CDR3 length equals 19 residues. The J segment lost 0 bases and the V segment lost 4 bases, leaving 9 bases of the junction unmatched. CDR1 and CDR2 from the germline V gene are SGHAT and FQNNGV. The CDR3 is CASSSLGLAGGPLSYEQYF. As DNA, the CDR3 is TGTGCCAGCAGCTCCCTGGGACTAGCGGGAGGGCCGCTCTCCTACGAGCAGTACTTC.

The rearrangement uses TRBV27 and TRBJ1-5, with D unclear. The CDR3 runs 14 residues. Germline V lookup: CDR1 MNHEY, CDR2 SMNVEV (reference sequence). The germline V and J ends were trimmed by 2 bases and 4 bases, with 9 bases remaining between them. The CDR3 loop reads CASSLGLQNQPQHF. The DNA for the CDR3 is TGTGCCAGCAGTTTAGGTTTACAGAATCAGCCCCAGCATTTT.

This clone was seen a few times. V gene TRBV4-2 combines with J gene TRBJ1-5; 12 nucleotides line up with TRBD1. Unmatched junction bases numbered 10, after V lost 4 bases and J lost 3 bases. Germline V gene data show CDR1 as LGHNA and CDR2 as YNFKEQ. The CDR3 spans 18 residues. The CDR3 DNA follows: TGTGCCAGCAGCCCGGGACAGGGGGCGTCCCGTAACAATCAGCCCCAGCATTTT. It yields the protein CASSPGQGASRNNQPQHF.

The J gene is TRBJ2-5, the V gene TRBV30, with D perhaps TRBD2 (6 bases). The CDR3 has 15 amino acids. Trimming stripped 1 base from V and 4 bases from J, with 16 bases between. CDR1 is GTSNPN, CDR2 SVGIG, per germline (reference sequence). The DNA for the CDR3 is TGTGCCTGGAGTGCTTTAGGAGGGCTGGGAGAGACCCAGTACTTC. Encoded protein: CAWSALGGLGETQYF.

This rearrangement joins TRBV7-9 to TRBJ1-3, with 10 bases lining up with TRBD1. The CDR3 contains 19 residues. Germline trimming cut 4 bases from V and 0 bases from J; bases unmatched to any gene: 12. Germline CDR1 is SEHNR and CDR2 is FQNEAQ (reference sequence). The CDR3 DNA sequence: TGTGCCAGCAGCTCCTTAAAGGGACAGGGGAAAAGCTCTGGAAACACCATATATTTT. Residues: CASSSLKGQGKSSGNTIYF. The variable domain in full, completed from reference TRBV7-9 and TRBJ1-3, reads DTGVSQNPRHKITKRGQNVTFRCDPISEHNRLYWYRQTLGQGPEFLTYFQNEAQLEKSRLLSDRFSAERPKGSFSTLEIQRTEQGDSAMYLCASSSLKGQGKSSGNTIYFGEGSWLTVV.

The gene calls are TRBV4-2 and TRBJ1-1; 8 bases line up with TRBD1. The V gene end was trimmed by 3 bases and the J gene end by 1 base; junction bases not matched to a gene: 10. Germline V gene lookup returns CDR1 LGHNA and CDR2 YNFKEQ. The CDR3 totals 17 residues. Written as DNA, the CDR3 is TGTGCCAGCAGCCAGTTACTCCGGACAGGGCAGAACACTGAAGCTTTCTTT. Its translation: CASSQLLRTGQNTEAFF.

This CDR3 is CASSQSATGSSYNEQFF. The CDR3 coding sequence is TGCGCCAGCAGTCAATCGGCAACAGGGAGCTCCTACAATGAGCAGTTCTTC. V and J are TRBV23-1 and TRBJ2-1; a possible D gene is TRBD1 (6 bases). TRBV23-1 counts as an open reading frame of uncertain function. The ends were cut back, 0 bases at V and 0 bases at J, with 12 bases in the middle. The CDR3 is made up of 17 amino acids.

The chain couples TRBV27 to TRBJ2-1, with 11 bases lining up with TRBD2. This CDR3 region has 18 residues. Germline CDR1 MNHEY, CDR2 SMNVEV (reference sequence). The junction had 17 bases not matched to a gene; V was cut back by 5 bases and J by 8 bases. CDR3 amino acids: CASSPLGEGTSGLDEQFF. CDR3 DNA: TGTGCCAGCAGTCCCCTGGGTGAAGGGACTAGCGGACTCGATGAGCAGTTCTTC.

The CDR3 spells CASSAEDRGPYNEQFF. As DNA, the CDR3 is TGTGCCAGTAGTGCAGAGGACAGGGGGCCCTACAATGAGCAGTTCTTC. This rearrangement joins TRBV19 to TRBJ2-1; 11 bases map to TRBD1. The CDR3 has 16 residues. Unmatched junction bases numbered 5, after V lost 5 bases and J lost 2 bases. Germline values: CDR1 LNHDA, CDR2 SQIVND (reference sequence).

The chain links TRBV4-1 to TRBJ2-2; D is possibly TRBD1 (6 bases). The germline V and J ends were trimmed by 4 bases and 4 bases, with 13 bases remaining between them. Germline V CDR1 and CDR2: MGHRA, YSYEKL. The length of the CDR3 is 15 residues. The CDR3 sequence is CASSRRTVFTGELFF. CDR3 nucleotides: TGCGCCAGCAGCCGCCGGACAGTCTTCACCGGGGAGCTGTTTTTT.